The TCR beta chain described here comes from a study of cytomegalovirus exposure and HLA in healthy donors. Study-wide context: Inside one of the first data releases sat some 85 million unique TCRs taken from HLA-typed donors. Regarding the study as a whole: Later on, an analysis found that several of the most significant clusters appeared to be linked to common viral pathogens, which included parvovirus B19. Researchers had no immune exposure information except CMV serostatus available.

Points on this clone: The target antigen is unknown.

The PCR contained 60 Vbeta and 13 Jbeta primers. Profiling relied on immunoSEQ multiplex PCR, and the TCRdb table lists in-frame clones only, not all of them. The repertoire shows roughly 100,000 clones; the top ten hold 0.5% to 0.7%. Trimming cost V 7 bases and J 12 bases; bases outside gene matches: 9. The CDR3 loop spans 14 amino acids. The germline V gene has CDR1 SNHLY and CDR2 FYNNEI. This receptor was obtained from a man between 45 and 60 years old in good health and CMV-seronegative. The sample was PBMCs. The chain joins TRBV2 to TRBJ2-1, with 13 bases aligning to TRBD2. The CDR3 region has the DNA TGTGCCAGCATTGGACTAGCGGGAGCGGTGGTGCAGTTCTTC. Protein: CASIGLAGAVVQFF. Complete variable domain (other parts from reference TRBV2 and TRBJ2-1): EPEVTQTPSHQVTQMGQEVILRCVPISNHLYFYWYRQILGQKVEFLVSFYNNEISEKSEIFDDQFSVERPDGSNFTLKIRSTKLEDSAMYFCASIGLAGAVVQFFGPGTRLTVL.